This record looks at one T cell receptor beta chain sequence and its context. This clonotype showed up many times. Its cognate antigen has yet to be identified. Base qualities are not at hand, and no much larger clone is one base apart. For repertoire sequencing, the TCR beta CDR3 regions were amplified from RNA transcripts. The first round was an RT-PCR using HTBI primers with the Qiagen OneStep RT-PCR kit, and this first round was followed by a second-round multiplex PCR, then size selection and purification. Libraries were sequenced paired-end with 100 bp reads on an Illumina HiSeq2000. Per the authors' processing: SOAPnuke was used to process the reads, throwing out any read that had adapters, had uncalled bases, had a mean Phred below 15, or lacked an exact constant-primer or identifier match. COPE v1.2.5 was used to merge high-quality paired reads. Each unique nucleotide sequence was treated as a clonotype, and MiTCR v1.1 was used to align the clonotypes to the IMGT TRB V, D and J references. Only V-J combinations with frequency above 0.0001 were analysed, covering approximately 99% of repertoires. For each V-J combination, a TCR clonal expansion and chaos score was defined as F50 clonal expansion divided by the chaos observed in the TCRdist matrix. Welch's t-statistics and random forest were used to reduce the features to 10 to 15 V-J combinations, which were then used as input to a naive Bayes classifier. Thyroid-blood repertoire similarity was quantified with the Morisita-Horn index. Through fastp at Q25 and MiXCR, TCRdb rebuilt clones from the public reads, retaining in-frame beta chains. Every distinct CDR3 protein forms one entry, paired with its most common genes and DNA. These V and J calls originate from TCRdb's pipeline instead of the authors' own analysis. This sample lists 35,000 to 45,000 distinct CDR3 sequences; 50% were detected once. Roughly 25% of the sample goes to the ten largest clones.

This specimen comes from a study of Graves' ophthalmopathy and Graves' hyperthyroidism listed by TCRdb under 2018. Regarding the research as a whole: Peripheral blood was collected before any treatment was given, at the time of initial diagnosis. In roughly 6 hyperthyroidism patients, the T-cell repertoires found in thyroid tissue were compared with those found in blood. Once sampling was done, hyperthyroidism patients were given methimazole at a starting dose of 30 mg daily, while ophthalmopathy patients were given high-dose intravenous methylprednisolone. In total, around 140 blood samples were TCR-sequenced: some 40 ophthalmopathy, 75 hyperthyroidism and about 17 hyperthyroidism-to-ophthalmopathy patients. For independent validation, a separate cohort was made up of approximately 19 hyperthyroidism patients plus 17 patients who later progressed from hyperthyroidism to ophthalmopathy. To explore V-J signatures distinguishing ophthalmopathy from hyperthyroidism, a discovery set of around 100 patients (43 ophthalmopathy, around 55 stable hyperthyroidism) was enrolled. The study used signatures of the TCR beta repertoire to tell Graves' ophthalmopathy apart from Graves' hyperthyroidism and to predict which patients would progress to ophthalmopathy.

Stable hyperthyroidism was defined as no progression to ophthalmopathy within 18 months of follow-up. Patients with hyperthyroidism were aged 18 to 65 years, had been newly diagnosed, and had a disease duration of less than 2 months. Patients with other autoimmune diseases, uncontrolled infections, pregnancy or lactation were excluded. Diagnosis relied on clinical symptoms, serum thyroxine, TRAb, thyroid ultrasound and orbital computed tomography. Ficoll-Paque density gradient centrifugation was used to isolate PBMCs from approximately 11 ml of fresh peripheral blood. Trizol reagent was used to extract the total RNA, and its quality was then checked on an Agilent 2100 Bioanalyzer. CDR1 is given as SQVTM and CDR2 as ANQGSEA, both from the germline V gene. The junction shows trimming of 7 bases on V and 7 bases on J, and the gene matches do not reach 5 bases of it. From cysteine to phenylalanine, the CDR3 is 12 amino acids long. Only CDR3 DNA is held: 36 bases, read in frame from base 1.

Points the paper makes about the study in general: No statistical method was used to set the sample size in advance, and the investigators knew which group each participant was assigned to. Most expanded thyroid clonotypes with frequency above 0.001 were also detected in blood, suggesting blood repertoires may reflect the thyroid immune response. The 13-signature model separated ophthalmopathy from stable hyperthyroidism with roughly 88% sensitivity and approximately 83% specificity in cross-validation, and 80%/75% in the test set. In validation, the model predicted ophthalmopathy progression with about 70% sensitivity and less than 80% specificity; 12 predicted patients were CT-confirmed with GO in a median of approximately 6.5 months.

This sequence uses TRBV29-1 and TRBJ2-7, with 12 middle bases fitting TRBD1. This TCR was sampled from an adult woman with stable Graves' hyperthyroidism. Sequenced: peripheral blood. The nucleotide sequence is TGCAGCGGGGGGGACAGGGGGCTAGAGCAGTACTTC. Translated, this is CSGGDRGLEQYF.